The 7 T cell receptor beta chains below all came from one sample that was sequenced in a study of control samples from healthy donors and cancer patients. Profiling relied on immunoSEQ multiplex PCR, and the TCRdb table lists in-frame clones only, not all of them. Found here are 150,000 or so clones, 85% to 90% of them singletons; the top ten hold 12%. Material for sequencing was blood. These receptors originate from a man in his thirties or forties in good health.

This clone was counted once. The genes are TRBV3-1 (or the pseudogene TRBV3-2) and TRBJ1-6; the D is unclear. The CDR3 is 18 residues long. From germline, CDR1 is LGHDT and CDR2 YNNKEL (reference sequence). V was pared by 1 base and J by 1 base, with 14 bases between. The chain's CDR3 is CASSQAGISGSYNSPLHF. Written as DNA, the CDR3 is TGTGCCAGCAGCCAAGCCGGGATTAGTGGGTCCTATAATTCACCCCTCCACTTT.

CDR3 amino acids: CASKPGMSTEAFF. In nucleotides, the CDR3 is TGTGCCAGCAAGCCGGGTATGAGCACTGAAGCTTTCTTT. This chain links TRBV25-1 with TRBJ1-1; no clear D gene. There are 13 residues in the CDR3. Germline-derived CDR1 and CDR2 are MGHDK and SYGVNS. The V gene lost 7 bases and the J gene lost 4 bases, with 13 bases spanning the gap.

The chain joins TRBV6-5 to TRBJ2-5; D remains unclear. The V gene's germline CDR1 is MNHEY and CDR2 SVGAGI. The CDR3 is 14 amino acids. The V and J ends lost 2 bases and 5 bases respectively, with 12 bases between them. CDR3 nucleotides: TGTGCCAGCAGTTACAGCATAGGGTGGGAGACCCAGTACTTC. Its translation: CASSYSIGWETQYF.

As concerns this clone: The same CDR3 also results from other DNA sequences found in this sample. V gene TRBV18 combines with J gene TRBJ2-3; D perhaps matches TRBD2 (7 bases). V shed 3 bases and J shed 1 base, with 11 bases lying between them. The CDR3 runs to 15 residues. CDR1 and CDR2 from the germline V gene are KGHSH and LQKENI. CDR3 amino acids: CASSPGGGGTDTQYF. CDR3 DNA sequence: TGTGCCAGCTCACCCGGCGGGGGCGGCACAGATACGCAGTATTTT.

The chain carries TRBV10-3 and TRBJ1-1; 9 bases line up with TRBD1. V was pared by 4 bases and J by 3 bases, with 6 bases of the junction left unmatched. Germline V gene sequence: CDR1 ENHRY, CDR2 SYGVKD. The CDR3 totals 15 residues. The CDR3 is CAISGGQGGHTEAFF. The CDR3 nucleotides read TGTGCCATCAGTGGGGGACAGGGAGGTCACACTGAAGCTTTCTTT.

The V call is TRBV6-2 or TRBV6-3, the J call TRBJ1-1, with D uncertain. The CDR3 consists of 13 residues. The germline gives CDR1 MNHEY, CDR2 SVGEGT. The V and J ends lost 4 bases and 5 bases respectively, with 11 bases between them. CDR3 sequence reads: CASSSAPWTEAFF. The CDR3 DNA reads TGTGCCAGCAGTTCGGCGCCATGGACTGAAGCTTTCTTT.

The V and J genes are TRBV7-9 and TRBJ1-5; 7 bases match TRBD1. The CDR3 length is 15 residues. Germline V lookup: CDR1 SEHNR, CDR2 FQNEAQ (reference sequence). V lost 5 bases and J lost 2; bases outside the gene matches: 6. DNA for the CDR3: TGTGCCAGCAGCCTTACTCAGGGGGGCAATCAGCCCCAGCATTTT. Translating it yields CASSLTQGGNQPQHF.